This T cell receptor (beta chain) was found in a study of response to subunit inactivated influenza vaccine. This clonotype was seen a few times. TCRdb re-analysed the RT-PCR reads in MiXCR, keeping a single row per CDR3 protein. Counted here are just under 550,000 distinct CDR3 sequences, around 25% occurring once; the ten biggest clones make up 2.8%. The length of the CDR3 is 15 residues. CDR1 and CDR2 from the germline V gene are SGHTA and FQGNSA. The V segment lost 0 bases and the J segment 6 bases; nucleotides outside the gene matches: 4. These data are also associated with another study on T cells expressing NK-cell markers. As that report states: It was by 5'RACE template switching with UMIs that TCR beta cDNA was made.

The sequenced sample was CD4+ T cells sorted from PBMCs, obtained approximately 13 days after vaccination. J is TRBJ2-1 and V is TRBV7-2, with 8 bases fitting TRBD2. The TCR comes from a man aged 45-65 years who received an inactivated influenza vaccine. For the CDR3, the DNA is TGTGCCAGCAGCTTAGCACTAGCGGAAGGCAATGAGCAGTTCTTC. This codes for CASSLALAEGNEQFF. The whole variable domain, remainder taken from reference TRBV7-2 and TRBJ2-1, is GAGVSQSPSNKVTEKGKDVELRCDPISGHTALYWYRQSLGQGLEFLIYFQGNSAPDKSGLPSDRFSAERTGGSVSTLTIQRTQQEDSAVYLCASSLALAEGNEQFFGPGTRLTVL.